These 8 T cell receptor beta chains were sequenced from one sample in a study of CD8 T cells in Susac syndrome. With random hexamers, reverse transcription was performed on about 0.5 to 1 ug of RNA. TCRdb recomputed calls from the immunoSEQ multiplex PCR reads with MiXCR, one row per CDR3 protein. In the table there are hundreds of thousands of distinct CDR3 sequences, roughly 85% of which are singletons. Sequenced material: CD8+ T cells from PBMCs. These receptors originate from a human donor with multiple sclerosis.

The chain combines TRBV27 with TRBJ2-7; 10 nucleotides agree with TRBD2. There are 14 residues in the CDR3. J lost 1 base, V lost 5 bases, and 2 bases had no gene match. Germline CDR1 and CDR2: MNHEY and SMNVEV (reference sequence). The CDR3 loop reads CASSLLAGSYEQYF. In DNA form, the CDR3 reads TGTGCCAGCAGTCTACTAGCGGGATCCTACGAGCAGTACTTC.

The V and J genes are TRBV7-2 and TRBJ2-1; TRBD1 matches 7 bases. With 3 bases clipped from V and 3 bases from J, the junction kept 11 bases outside the gene matches. The germline gives CDR1 SGHTA, CDR2 FQGNSA. CDR3 length equals 17 residues. The CDR3: CASSFPLTGVNYNEQFF. The CDR3 DNA is TGTGCCAGCAGCTTCCCATTAACAGGGGTGAACTACAATGAGCAGTTCTTC.

The chain couples TRBV7-9 to TRBJ1-2, with 7 nucleotides matching TRBD1. This CDR3 comprises 17 residues. The germline gives CDR1 SEHNR, CDR2 FQNEAQ (reference sequence). V lost 5 bases and J lost 6; bases outside the gene matches: 18. CDR3: CASSQTSGQVNRNGYTF. The CDR3 bases are TGTGCCAGCAGCCAAACCTCAGGACAGGTCAATCGGAATGGCTACACCTTC. Variable domain in full (rest from reference TRBV7-9 and TRBJ1-2): DTGVSQNPRHKITKRGQNVTFRCDPISEHNRLYWYRQTLGQGPEFLTYFQNEAQLEKSRLLSDRFSAERPKGSFSTLEIQRTEQGDSAMYLCASSQTSGQVNRNGYTFGSGTRLTVV.

The chain employs TRBV20-1 and TRBJ2-1; D not certain. Between the trimmed V and J ends, which lost 5 bases and 4 bases, there was a span of 9 bases. Germline CDR1 is DFQATT and CDR2 is SNEGSKA (reference sequence). This CDR3 spans 12 amino acids. The CDR3 DNA reads as TGCAGTGCTCCCCGACGTTACAATGAGCAGTTCTTC. It specifies CSAPRRYNEQFF.

This clonotype was counted between two and nine times. The CDR3 DNA reads TGCAGTGCAAGTATAGGGGGCACTGAAGCTTTCTTT. This codes for CSASIGGTEAFF. The gene calls are TRBV20-1 and TRBJ1-1; D is possibly TRBD1 (6 bases). With 6 bases removed from V and 4 bases from J, the gap between germline ends came to 12 bases. Germline V lookup: CDR1 DFQATT, CDR2 SNEGSKA (reference sequence). This CDR3 spans 12 amino acids.

J is TRBJ1-1 and V is TRBV12-3 or TRBV12-4; TRBD1 might be the D (5 bases). The CDR3 totals 13 residues. Trimming pared 8 bases from V and 6 bases from J, leaving 16 bases between. CDR3 coding DNA: TGTGCCAGCGGTTCAGGGTCATGGGCTGAAGCTTTCTTT. It yields the protein CASGSGSWAEAFF.

V gene TRBV4-1 combines with J gene TRBJ1-5; D remains ambiguous. Trimming removed 1 base at V and 2 bases at J, with 12 bases between. The length of the CDR3 is 16 residues. Germline V gene sequence: CDR1 MGHRA, CDR2 YSYEKL. The CDR3 DNA reads as TGCGCCAGCAGCCAAGTTGGCCTGCCACGCAATCAGCCCCAGCATTTT. Amino acid sequence: CASSQVGLPRNQPQHF.

The J gene is TRBJ2-3, the V gene TRBV28; 7 bases are a match to TRBD1. Germline lookup yields CDR1 MDHEN and CDR2 SYDVKM. There are 17 residues in the CDR3. V trimming: 0 bases; J trimming: 4 bases; junction bases outside the gene matches: 10. The CDR3 loop is CASSLWGDRNRADTQYF. CDR3 in DNA: TGTGCCAGCAGTTTATGGGGGGACAGAAATCGTGCAGATACGCAGTATTTT.